Listed here are 11 T cell receptor beta chains from one sample, sequenced in a study of blood T cell repertoires in COVID-19. Profiling relied on immunoSEQ multiplex PCR, and the TCRdb table lists in-frame clones only, not all of them. This sample has almost 85,000 clones; over 70% occur once, and the top ten carry less than 40%. The specimen sequenced was peripheral blood. The receptors stem from an elderly man with active or convalescent COVID-19.

The chain recombines TRBV6-5 with TRBJ2-7; D is perhaps TRBD1 (6 bases). This CDR3 comprises 14 residues. Germline-derived CDR1 and CDR2 are MNHEY and SVGAGI. Trimming removed 0 bases at V and 2 bases at J, with 8 bases between. CDR3 loop: CASSYSRGPYEQYF. The CDR3 nucleotides are TGTGCCAGCAGTTACTCCAGGGGACCCTACGAGCAGTACTTC.

This sequence joins TRBV30 and TRBJ2-5; 7 bases line up with TRBD2. Germline V gives CDR1 GTSNPN, CDR2 SVGIG (reference sequence). This CDR3 is 13 amino acids long. J lost 2 bases, V lost 3 bases, and 3 bases had no gene match. In DNA form, the CDR3 reads TGTGCCTGGAGATTAGCGGGTCAAGAGACCCAGTACTTC. It translates to CAWRLAGQETQYF. The complete variable domain, with remaining parts taken from reference TRBV30 and TRBJ2-5, reads SQTIHQWPATLVQPVGSPLSLECTVEGTSNPNLYWYRQAAGRGLQLLFYSVGIGQISSEVPQNLSASRPQDRQFILSSKKLLLSDSGFYLCAWRLAGQETQYFGPGTRLLVL.

V and J are TRBV2 and TRBJ2-5; D may be TRBD2 (7 bases). This CDR3 has 15 residues. The V end lost 7 bases, the J end lost 5 bases, and 20 bases lay between the germline ends. Per germline, CDR1 SNHLY and CDR2 FYNNEI. The CDR3 coding sequence is TGTGCCAGCATGCCGGGGCGGGGGCGTACCGAGACCCAGTACTTC. Protein sequence: CASMPGRGRTETQYF.

The chain carries TRBV7-6 and TRBJ2-2, with TRBD1 as a possible D gene (5 bases). The CDR3 loop spans 16 amino acids. The germline CDR1 and CDR2 sequences are SGHVS and FNYEAQ. V was cut by 1 base and J by 2 bases, with 11 bases left in between. This chain's CDR3 is CASSLGGAFNTGELFF. CDR3 sequence (DNA): TGTGCCAGCAGCTTAGGGGGCGCGTTTAACACCGGGGAGCTGTTTTTT. The full variable domain, rest sourced from reference TRBV7-6 and TRBJ2-2, is GAGVSQSPRYKVTKRGQDVALRCDPISGHVSLYWYRQALGQGPEFLTYFNYEAQQDKSGLPNDRFSAERPEGSISTLTIQRTEQRDSAMYRCASSLGGAFNTGELFFGEGSRLTVL.

The rearrangement uses TRBV5-1 and TRBJ2-3; D is possibly TRBD1 (6 bases). The CDR3 runs 15 residues. Per the germline V gene, CDR1 is SGHRS and CDR2 is YFSETQ. V was clipped by 2 bases and J by 2 bases, with 12 bases between them. The CDR3 nucleotides are TGCGCCAGCAGCTTAACAGGGCCCGACACAGATACGCAGTATTTT. It yields the protein CASSLTGPDTDTQYF.

The chain uses TRBV13 and TRBJ2-3, with 12 bases identical to TRBD2. CDR3 size: 17 residues. Germline values: CDR1 PRHDT, CDR2 FYEKMQ (reference sequence). V lost 5 bases, J lost 6 bases, and 12 bases stayed unmatched. Here the CDR3 reads CASSTNRLAGDIDTQYF. The CDR3 DNA reads TGTGCCAGCAGCACTAACAGACTAGCGGGAGATATCGATACGCAGTATTTT. The full variable domain, rest sourced from reference TRBV13 and TRBJ2-3, is AAGVIQSPRHLIKEKRETATLKCYPIPRHDTVYWYQQGPGQDPQFLISFYEKMQSDKGSIPDRFSAQQFSDYHSELNMSSLELGDSALYFCASSTNRLAGDIDTQYFGPGTRLTVL.

CDR3 nucleotides: TGTGCCAGTAGCGTCAACAGGGGGGTGAGCACTGAAGCTTTCTTT. This sequence encodes CASSVNRGVSTEAFF. J is TRBJ1-1 and V is TRBV19; TRBD1 agrees at 8 bases. The germline V gene encodes CDR1 LNHDA and CDR2 SQIVND (reference sequence). The CDR3 is 15 residues long. V lost 6 bases, J lost 4 bases, and 10 bases stayed unmatched. The whole variable domain, filled in from reference TRBV19 and TRBJ1-1, reads DGGITQSPKYLFRKEGQNVTLSCEQNLNHDAMYWYRQDPGQGLRLIYYSQIVNDFQKGDIAEGYSVSREKKESFPLTVTSAQKNPTAFYLCASSVNRGVSTEAFFGQGTRLTVV.

The chain has TRBV7-9 and TRBJ2-3, with D possibly TRBD2 on 6 matching bases. CDR1 SEHNR and CDR2 FQNEAQ come from the germline V gene (reference sequence). Between the trimmed V and J ends, which lost 4 bases and 2 bases, there was a span of 16 bases. The CDR3 covers 16 residues. The CDR3 DNA sequence: TGTGCCAGCAGCTCCCACCTATGGGGGGACACAGATACGCAGTATTTT. Protein sequence: CASSSHLWGDTDTQYF. Based on the CDR3 plus reference TRBV7-9 and TRBJ2-3, the full variable domain is DTGVSQNPRHKITKRGQNVTFRCDPISEHNRLYWYRQTLGQGPEFLTYFQNEAQLEKSRLLSDRFSAERPKGSFSTLEIQRTEQGDSAMYLCASSSHLWGDTDTQYFGPGTRLTVL.

The rearrangement uses TRBV5-1 and TRBJ1-1; possible D gene TRBD1, 5 bases. In germline, CDR1 is SGHRS, CDR2 YFSETQ. CDR3 size: 13 residues. V lost 3 bases to trimming and J lost 7 bases, with 13 bases between them. CDR3 coding DNA: TGCGCCAGCAGCTCGGACAAGCTTAGTGAAGCTTTCTTT. The encoded protein is CASSSDKLSEAFF.

The V gene is TRBV11-3, the J gene TRBJ1-1, with D unclear. There are 13 residues in the CDR3. Trimming removed 3 bases from V and 1 base from J, with 6 bases in between. Germline CDR1 reads SGHNT; CDR2 reads YENEEA. CDR3 DNA sequence: TGTGCCAGCAGCTTGAAGAGGAACACTGAAGCTTTCTTT. This gives the protein CASSLKRNTEAFF.

The chain combines TRBV5-8 with TRBJ1-3, with D perhaps matching TRBD1 (6 bases). Germline V lookup: CDR1 SGHTS, CDR2 YDEGEE. The V gene lost 4 bases and the J gene lost 0 bases, with 14 bases spanning the gap. The CDR3 contains 16 residues. The CDR3: CASSPHRENSGNTIYF. The CDR3 DNA reads TGTGCCAGCAGCCCCCACAGGGAGAACTCTGGAAACACCATATATTTT.